This TCR beta chain was sequenced in a study of T-cell memory formation after mild COVID-19. Study overall: TCR clusters mostly belonged to single donors. Study observations and caveats: The CD4+ clones that contracted clustered mainly within CM and EM, and the CD8+ clones concentrated in EMRA. Clones shrinking between day 15 and 85 showed a balanced CD4/CD8 split, and those that grew later tilted toward CD4+.

5'RACE with constant-segment primers built TCRalpha and TCRbeta cDNA libraries with UMIs. TCRdb re-called the 5' RACE reads through MiXCR, storing one row per CDR3 protein. The sample contains roughly 260,000 distinct CDR3 sequences, roughly 15% of which appear only once. V was pared by 6 bases and J by 3 bases, with 14 bases between. CDR3 length equals 15 residues. In germline, CDR1 is ENHRY, CDR2 SYGVKD. About this clonotype itself: No antigen is known for it.

The chain links TRBV10-3 to TRBJ2-2; D assignment may be TRBD1 or TRBD2 (5 bases each). The sequencing sample was made of PBMCs or a T cell subset sorted from them (not recorded which). The TCR sequence derives from a man aged 18 to 35 who had mild COVID-19 (a few samples of this study predate the infection). Cell type and time point are not known. The CDR3 protein is CAISPGSRDTGELFF. The CDR3 bases are TGTGCCATCAGCCCGGGGAGCAGGGACACCGGGGAGCTGTTTTTT.